This T cell receptor beta chain derives from a study of cytomegalovirus exposure and HLA in healthy donors. With regard to this clone: What it recognizes is unknown.

The CDR3 covers 18 residues. J was trimmed by 7 bases and V by 3 bases; bases with no gene match: 16. The V gene's germline CDR1 is LNHNV and CDR2 YYDKDF (reference sequence). The PCR employed 60 Vbeta primers together with 13 Jbeta primers. The assay was immunoSEQ multiplex PCR, and TCRdb's table has in-frame clones only and misses some. The sample features about 210,000 clones, with about 0.9% in its top ten. Unrecorded immune exposure was likely among donors, who were nominally healthy when sampled. Study observations and caveats: DRB1 showed the most TCR associations and HLA-C the fewest in a later analysis, as rates varied by HLA locus. The authors listed around 150 TCR beta chains as cytomegalovirus-associated. The majority of TCR sequences were rare, yet some public TCRs appeared in many donors.

The rearrangement links TRBV15 to TRBJ1-4; 8 bases line up with TRBD1. The receptor's source is a woman in her 30s in good health and CMV-seropositive. The material sequenced was PBMCs. The CDR3 nucleotides are TGTGCCACCAGCAGCACGCTCGACAGGGGAAGAGAGGTTGAAAAACTGTTTTTT. This sequence encodes CATSSTLDRGREVEKLFF.